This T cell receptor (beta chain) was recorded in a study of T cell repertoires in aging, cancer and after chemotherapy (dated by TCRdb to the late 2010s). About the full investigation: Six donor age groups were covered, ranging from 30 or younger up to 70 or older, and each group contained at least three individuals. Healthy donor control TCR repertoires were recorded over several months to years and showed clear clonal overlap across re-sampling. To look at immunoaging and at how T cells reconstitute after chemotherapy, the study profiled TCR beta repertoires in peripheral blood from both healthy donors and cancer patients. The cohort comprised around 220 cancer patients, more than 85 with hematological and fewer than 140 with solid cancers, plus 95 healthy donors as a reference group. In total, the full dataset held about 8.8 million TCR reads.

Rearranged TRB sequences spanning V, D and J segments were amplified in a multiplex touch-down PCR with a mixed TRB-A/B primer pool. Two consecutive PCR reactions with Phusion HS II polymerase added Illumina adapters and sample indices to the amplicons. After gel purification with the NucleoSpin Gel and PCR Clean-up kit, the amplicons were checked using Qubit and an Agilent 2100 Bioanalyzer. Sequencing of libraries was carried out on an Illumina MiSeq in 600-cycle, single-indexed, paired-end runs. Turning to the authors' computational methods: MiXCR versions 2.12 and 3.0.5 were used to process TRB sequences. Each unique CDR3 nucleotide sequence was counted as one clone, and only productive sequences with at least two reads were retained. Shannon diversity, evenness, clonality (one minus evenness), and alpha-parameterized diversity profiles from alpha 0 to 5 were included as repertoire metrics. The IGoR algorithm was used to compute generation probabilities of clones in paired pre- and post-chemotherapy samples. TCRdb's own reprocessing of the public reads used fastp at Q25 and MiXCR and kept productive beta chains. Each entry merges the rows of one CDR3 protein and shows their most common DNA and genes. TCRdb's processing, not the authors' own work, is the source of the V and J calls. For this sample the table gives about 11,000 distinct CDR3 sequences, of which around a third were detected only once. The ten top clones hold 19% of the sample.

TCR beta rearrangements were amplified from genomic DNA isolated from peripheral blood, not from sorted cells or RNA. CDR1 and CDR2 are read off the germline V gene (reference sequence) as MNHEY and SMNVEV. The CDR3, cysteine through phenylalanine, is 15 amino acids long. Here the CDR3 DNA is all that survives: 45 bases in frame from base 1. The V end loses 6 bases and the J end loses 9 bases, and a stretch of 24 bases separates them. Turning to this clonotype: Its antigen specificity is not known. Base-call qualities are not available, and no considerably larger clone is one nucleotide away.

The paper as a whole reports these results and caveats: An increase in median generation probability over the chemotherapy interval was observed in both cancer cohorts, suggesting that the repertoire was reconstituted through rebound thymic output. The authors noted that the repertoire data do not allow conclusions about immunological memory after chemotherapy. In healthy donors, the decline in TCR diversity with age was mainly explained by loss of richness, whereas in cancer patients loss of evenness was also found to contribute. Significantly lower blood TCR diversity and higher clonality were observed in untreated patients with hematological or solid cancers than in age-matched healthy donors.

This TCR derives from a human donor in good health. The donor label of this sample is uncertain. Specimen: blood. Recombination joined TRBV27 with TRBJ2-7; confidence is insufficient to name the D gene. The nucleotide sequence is TGTGCCAGCAGCAACTCAGGCTCCTCTAATAGTGGGCAGTACTTC. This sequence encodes CASSNSGSSNSGQYF.